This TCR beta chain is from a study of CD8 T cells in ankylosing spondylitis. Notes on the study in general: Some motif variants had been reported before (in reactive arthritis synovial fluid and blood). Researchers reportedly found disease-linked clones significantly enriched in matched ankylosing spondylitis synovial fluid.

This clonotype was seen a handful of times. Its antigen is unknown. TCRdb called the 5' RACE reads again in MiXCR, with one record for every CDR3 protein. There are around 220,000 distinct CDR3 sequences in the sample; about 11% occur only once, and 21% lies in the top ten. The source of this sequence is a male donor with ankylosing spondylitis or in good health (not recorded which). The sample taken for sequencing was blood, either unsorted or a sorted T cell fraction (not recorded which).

The CDR3 protein is CASTIPPGGSTYEQYF. DNA for the CDR3: TGTGCCAGCACCATCCCTCCAGGGGGTTCGACCTACGAGCAGTACTTC. The chain couples TRBV28 to TRBJ2-7; 7 bases line up with TRBD1. The germline V gene encodes CDR1 MDHEN and CDR2 SYDVKM. This CDR3 contains 16 residues. Trimming at V came to 7 bases and at J to 2 bases, leaving 14 bases not matched to a gene.